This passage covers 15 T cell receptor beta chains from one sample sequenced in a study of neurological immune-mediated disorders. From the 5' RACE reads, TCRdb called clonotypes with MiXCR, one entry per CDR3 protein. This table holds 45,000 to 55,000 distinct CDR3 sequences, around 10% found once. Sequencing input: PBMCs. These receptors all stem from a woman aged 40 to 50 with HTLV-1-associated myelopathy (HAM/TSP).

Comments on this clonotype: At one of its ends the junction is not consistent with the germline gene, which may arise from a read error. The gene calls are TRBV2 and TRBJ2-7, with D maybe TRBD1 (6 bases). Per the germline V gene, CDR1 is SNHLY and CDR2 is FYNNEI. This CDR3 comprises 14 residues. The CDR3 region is CSSVPRTASYDQYF. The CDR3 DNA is TGTTCCAGCGTTCCCAGGACAGCCTCCTACGACCAGTACTTC.

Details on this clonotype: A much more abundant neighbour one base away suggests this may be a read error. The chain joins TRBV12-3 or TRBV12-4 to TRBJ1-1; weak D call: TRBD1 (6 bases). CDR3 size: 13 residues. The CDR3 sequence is CASSWTENSEAFF. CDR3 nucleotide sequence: TGTGCCAGCAGTTGGACAGAGAACAGTGAAGCTTTCTTT.

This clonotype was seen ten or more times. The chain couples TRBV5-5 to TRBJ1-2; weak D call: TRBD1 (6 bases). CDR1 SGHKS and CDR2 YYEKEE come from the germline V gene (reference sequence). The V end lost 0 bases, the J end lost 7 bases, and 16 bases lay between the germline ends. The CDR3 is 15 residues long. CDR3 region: CASSLGGGRPVGYTF. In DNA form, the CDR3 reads TGTGCCAGCAGCTTGGGAGGGGGGAGGCCTGTTGGCTACACCTTC.

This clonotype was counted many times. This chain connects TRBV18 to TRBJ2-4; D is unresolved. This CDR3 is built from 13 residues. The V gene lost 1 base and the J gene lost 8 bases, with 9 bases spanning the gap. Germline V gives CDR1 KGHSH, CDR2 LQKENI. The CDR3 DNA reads TGTGCCAGCTCACCACAGACATCCGACATTCAGTACTTC. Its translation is CASSPQTSDIQYF.

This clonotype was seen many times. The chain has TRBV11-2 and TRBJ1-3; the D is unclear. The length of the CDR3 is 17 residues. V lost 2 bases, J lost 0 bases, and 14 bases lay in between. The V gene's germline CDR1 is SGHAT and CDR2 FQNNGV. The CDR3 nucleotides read TGTGCCAGCAGCTTATTCCTGGACGTCCGCTCTGGAAACACCATATATTTT. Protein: CASSLFLDVRSGNTIYF.

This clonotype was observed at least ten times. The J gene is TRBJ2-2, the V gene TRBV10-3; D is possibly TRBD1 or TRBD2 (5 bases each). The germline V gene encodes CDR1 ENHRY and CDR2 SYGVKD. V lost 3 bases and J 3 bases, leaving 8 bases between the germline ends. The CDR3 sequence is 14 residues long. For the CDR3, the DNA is TGTGCCATCAGTGACCCGGGACACACCGGGGAGCTGTTTTTT. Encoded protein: CAISDPGHTGELFF.

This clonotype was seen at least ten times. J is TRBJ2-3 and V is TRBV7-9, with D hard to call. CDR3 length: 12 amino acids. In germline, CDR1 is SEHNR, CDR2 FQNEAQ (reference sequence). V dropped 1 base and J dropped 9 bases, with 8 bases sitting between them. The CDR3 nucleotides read TGTGCCAGCAGCTTAGACGACTCCACGCAGTATTTT. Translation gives CASSLDDSTQYF.

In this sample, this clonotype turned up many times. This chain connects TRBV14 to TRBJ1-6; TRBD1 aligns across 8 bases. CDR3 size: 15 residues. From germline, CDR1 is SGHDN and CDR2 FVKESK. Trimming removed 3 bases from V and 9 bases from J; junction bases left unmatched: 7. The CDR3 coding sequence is TGTGCCAGCAGCCACGGACAGGGTTGGACTTCACCCCTCCACTTT. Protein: CASSHGQGWTSPLHF.

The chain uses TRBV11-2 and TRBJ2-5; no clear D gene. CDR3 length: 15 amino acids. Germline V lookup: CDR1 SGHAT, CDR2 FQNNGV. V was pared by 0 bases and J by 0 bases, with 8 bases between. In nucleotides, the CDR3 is TGTGCCAGCAGCTTAGATTTACTGTACCAAGAGACCCAGTACTTC. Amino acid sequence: CASSLDLLYQETQYF.

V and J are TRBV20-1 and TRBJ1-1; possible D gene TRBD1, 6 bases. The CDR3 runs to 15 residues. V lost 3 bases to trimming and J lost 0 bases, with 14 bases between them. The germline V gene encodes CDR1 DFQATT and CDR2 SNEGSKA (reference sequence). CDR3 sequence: CSASGGPPVNTEAFF. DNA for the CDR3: TGCAGTGCTAGTGGGGGCCCCCCGGTGAACACTGAAGCTTTCTTT.

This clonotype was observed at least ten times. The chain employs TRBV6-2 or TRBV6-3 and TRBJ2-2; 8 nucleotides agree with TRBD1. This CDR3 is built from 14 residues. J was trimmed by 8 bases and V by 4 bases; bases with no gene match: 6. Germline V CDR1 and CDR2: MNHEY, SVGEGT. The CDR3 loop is CASSWDRLKGELFF. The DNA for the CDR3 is TGTGCCAGCAGTTGGGACAGGTTGAAGGGGGAGCTGTTTTTT.

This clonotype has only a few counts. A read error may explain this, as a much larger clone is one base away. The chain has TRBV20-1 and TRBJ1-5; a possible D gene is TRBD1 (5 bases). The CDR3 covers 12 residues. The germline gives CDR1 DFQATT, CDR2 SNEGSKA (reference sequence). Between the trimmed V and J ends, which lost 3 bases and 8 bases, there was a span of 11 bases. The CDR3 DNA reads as TGCAGTGCTAGTGCCAGGGTTAAGCCCCAGCATTTT. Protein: CSASARVKPQHF.

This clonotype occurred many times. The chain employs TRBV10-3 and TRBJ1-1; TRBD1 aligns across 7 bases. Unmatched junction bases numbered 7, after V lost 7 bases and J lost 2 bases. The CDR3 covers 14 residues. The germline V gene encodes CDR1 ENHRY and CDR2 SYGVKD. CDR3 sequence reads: CAITPTGRNTEAFF. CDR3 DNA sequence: TGTGCCATCACTCCGACAGGGAGAAACACTGAAGCTTTCTTT.

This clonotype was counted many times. CDR3 bases: TGTGCCAGCAGCTTAGAGGGGACAGGGATTGCACAGCAAGAGACCCAGTACTTC. Residues: CASSLEGTGIAQQETQYF. V usage is TRBV7-8 and J usage is TRBJ2-5; TRBD1 matches 9 bases. The CDR3 runs to 18 residues. Trimming removed 1 base from V and 2 bases from J; junction bases left unmatched: 11. Looked up from germline, CDR1 is SGHVS and CDR2 is FQNEAQ.

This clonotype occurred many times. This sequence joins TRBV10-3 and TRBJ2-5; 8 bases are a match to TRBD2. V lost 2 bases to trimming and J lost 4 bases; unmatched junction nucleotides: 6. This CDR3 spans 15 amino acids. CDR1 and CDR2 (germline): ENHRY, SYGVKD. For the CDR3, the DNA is TGTGCCATCAGTGAGGTTTCGGGGGGGAGAGAGACCCAGTACTTC. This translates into CAISEVSGGRETQYF.